One and the same sample provided the 18 T cell receptor beta chains below, sequenced in a study of molecular identifiers for immune sequencing clone quantification. In TCRdb, the PCR reads were re-called with MiXCR into one record per CDR3 protein. The table records approximately 10,000 distinct CDR3 sequences, approximately 15% of them present only once. Sequences were obtained from naive CD8+ T cells from blood, with Jurkat cell RNA spiked in. Subset described: FACS-sorted CD8+CD4-CCR7+CD45RA+ naive T cells. These receptors were obtained from a human donor in good health. Some libraries in this study had Jurkat cell RNA spiked in.

This clonotype was counted between two and nine times. A read error is possible here, since a much larger clone lies one base away. The V gene is TRBV4-1, the J gene TRBJ2-3, with no clear D. Germline V gene sequence: CDR1 MGHRA, CDR2 YSYEKL. This CDR3 contains 15 residues. CDR3 sequence (DNA): TGCGCCAGCAGCCAAGTTACACGGAGCACAGATACGCGGTATTTT. Its translation: CASSQVTRSTDTRYF.

There are many counts of this clonotype. The genes are TRBV20-1 and TRBJ2-5, with TRBD1 matching over 11 bases. The CDR3 length is 17 residues. The junction had 12 bases not matched to a gene; V was cut back by 2 bases and J by 4 bases. Germline values: CDR1 DFQATT, CDR2 SNEGSKA (reference sequence). The CDR3 bases are TGCAGTGCTAGATCGGGGACAGGGGGTCATGAGGGAGAGACCCAGTACTTC. It translates to CSARSGTGGHEGETQYF.

This clonotype is categorized as medium-sized. The chain links TRBV20-1 to TRBJ2-4, with 9 bases matching TRBD1. There are 15 residues in the CDR3. Trimming took 7 bases from V and 2 from J; bases not matched to a gene: 9. Germline V gene lookup returns CDR1 DFQATT and CDR2 SNEGSKA (reference sequence). CDR3 loop: CSVGDRGATKNIQYF. CDR3 DNA sequence: TGCAGTGTTGGTGACAGGGGGGCGACCAAAAACATTCAGTACTTC.

The V call is TRBV7-9, the J call TRBJ2-2, with D unclear. CDR3 length equals 14 residues. CDR1 is SEHNR and CDR2 is FQNEAQ in the germline V gene (reference sequence). V was cut by 1 base and J by 5 bases, with 8 bases left in between. In DNA form, the CDR3 reads TGTGCCAGCAGCTTAGTTTCTGGGACCGGGGAGCTGTTTTTT. Encoded protein: CASSLVSGTGELFF.

This clonotype has a count of ten or more. J is TRBJ2-1 and V is TRBV7-9; 9 bases match TRBD2. The V segment lost 10 bases and the J segment 9 bases; nucleotides outside the gene matches: 10. The CDR3 runs 13 residues. Germline V lookup: CDR1 SEHNR, CDR2 FQNEAQ (reference sequence). CDR3 amino acids: CATFLAGFGEQFF. CDR3 DNA: TGTGCCACCTTTCTAGCGGGATTTGGTGAGCAGTTCTTC. The entire variable domain, with the rest obtained from reference TRBV7-9 and TRBJ2-1, is as follows: DTGVSQNPRHKITKRGQNVTFRCDPISEHNRLYWYRQTLGQGPEFLTYFQNEAQLEKSRLLSDRFSAERPKGSFSTLEIQRTEQGDSAMYLCATFLAGFGEQFFGPGTRLTVL.

This clonotype is medium-sized (0.01 to 0.1%) by share. The rearrangement uses TRBV28 and TRBJ2-7; D call uncertain. Germline CDR1 and CDR2: MDHEN and SYDVKM. This CDR3 has 14 amino acids. Trimming removed 5 bases at V and 3 bases at J, with 14 bases between. The CDR3 DNA reads as TGTGCCAGCAGTCCCGTAGGGCTCAACTACGAGCAGTACTTC. Its protein is CASSPVGLNYEQYF.

This clonotype was found many times. The chain has TRBV20-1 and TRBJ2-1; weak D call: TRBD2 (6 bases). The CDR3 sequence is 15 residues long. Germline V gene data show CDR1 as DFQATT and CDR2 as SNEGSKA (reference sequence). The ends were cut back, 0 bases at V and 2 bases at J, with 11 bases in the middle. For the CDR3, the DNA is TGCAGTGCTAGAGATTACCCGGGGGCCTACAATGAGCAGTTCTTC. Encoded protein: CSARDYPGAYNEQFF.

A remark on this clonotype: The junction and the germline gene differ at one end; a read error may be behind it. This sequence joins TRBV6-5 and TRBJ1-4, with D unclear. Germline CDR1 and CDR2: MNHEY and SVGAGI. This CDR3 is built from 15 residues. CDR3 nucleotides: TGTGCCAGCTCGGTGGAGGGAGGAGTTTGGGAAAAACTGTCATTT. Translating gives CASSVEGGVWEKLSF.

Within the sample, this clonotype is medium-sized. This rearrangement joins TRBV5-6 to TRBJ2-3; 11 bases map to TRBD1. The germline CDR1 and CDR2 sequences are SGHDT and YYEEEE. The CDR3 loop spans 16 amino acids. Trimming at V came to 2 bases and at J to 4 bases, leaving 6 bases not matched to a gene. CDR3 residues: CASSFGQGAVADTQYF. The CDR3 coding sequence is TGTGCCAGCAGCTTCGGACAGGGGGCTGTCGCAGATACGCAGTATTTT.

Many counts were recorded for this clonotype. The chain links TRBV24-1 to TRBJ1-5; possible D gene TRBD1, 5 bases. Germline CDR1 and CDR2: KGHDR and SFDVKD. CDR3 length: 16 amino acids. Trimming cost V 4 bases and J 1 base, with 13 bases left between them. The CDR3 nucleotides read TGTGCCACCAGTGACCCAGGGACTTCAAGCAATCAGCCCCAGCATTTT. The encoded protein is CATSDPGTSSNQPQHF.

This clonotype is termed medium-sized. The rearrangement joins TRBV7-9 to TRBJ2-7; 9 bases are a match to TRBD1. The germline V gene encodes CDR1 SEHNR and CDR2 FQNEAQ (reference sequence). This CDR3 comprises 13 residues. With 10 bases clipped from V and 6 bases from J, the junction kept 10 bases outside the gene matches. CDR3 amino acids: CATKQGASGEQYF. CDR3 bases: TGTGCCACCAAACAGGGGGCATCAGGCGAGCAGTACTTC.

The genes are TRBV19 and TRBJ2-2; D gene unclear. The CDR3 extends over 13 amino acids. The V end lost 7 bases, the J end lost 0 bases, and 6 bases lay between the germline ends. CDR1 and CDR2 from the germline V gene are LNHDA and SQIVND (reference sequence). The CDR3 sequence: CASIGANTGELFF. CDR3 nucleotides: TGTGCCAGTATAGGCGCGAACACCGGGGAGCTGTTTTTT. The whole variable domain, remainder taken from reference TRBV19 and TRBJ2-2, is DGGITQSPKYLFRKEGQNVTLSCEQNLNHDAMYWYRQDPGQGLRLIYYSQIVNDFQKGDIAEGYSVSREKKESFPLTVTSAQKNPTAFYLCASIGANTGELFFGEGSRLTVL.

This clonotype is medium-sized within its sample. V and J are TRBV3-1 and TRBJ2-3, with 9 positions matching TRBD2. The CDR3 contains 17 residues. Trimming took 1 base from V and 0 from J; bases not matched to a gene: 5. Germline loops: CDR1 LGHDT, CDR2 YNNKEL (reference sequence). The CDR3 sequence: CASSQVAGEASTDTQYF. CDR3 nucleotides: TGTGCCAGCAGCCAAGTAGCGGGGGAGGCTAGCACAGATACGCAGTATTTT.

This clonotype is classed as medium-sized. CDR3 region: CSVEDWRDRAGFDTQYF. DNA for the CDR3: TGCAGCGTTGAAGATTGGAGAGACAGGGCAGGGTTCGATACGCAGTATTTT. This sequence joins TRBV29-1 and TRBJ2-3, with 7 bases fitting TRBD1. Trimming removed 0 bases from V and 6 bases from J; junction bases left unmatched: 15. This CDR3 comprises 17 residues. From germline, CDR1 is SQVTM and CDR2 ANQGSEA.

Relative to its sample, this clonotype is medium-sized. This chain uses TRBV7-9 with TRBJ2-3; perhaps TRBD1 as D (5 bases). The CDR3 spans 15 residues. V was pared by 3 bases and J by 0 bases, with 10 bases between. Germline V CDR1 and CDR2: SEHNR, FQNEAQ (reference sequence). This CDR3 reads CASSFTTESTDTQYF. CDR3 nucleotide sequence: TGTGCCAGCAGCTTTACGACAGAGAGCACAGATACGCAGTATTTT.

This clonotype was recorded many times. This chain uses TRBV9 with TRBJ2-1; the D is unclear. Germline V gene data show CDR1 as SGDLS and CDR2 as YYNGEE. Trimming removed 3 bases from V and 1 base from J, with 11 bases in between. The CDR3 spans 15 residues. The CDR3 here is CASSDQWGSYNEQFF. CDR3 nucleotides: TGTGCCAGCAGCGACCAGTGGGGTTCCTACAATGAGCAGTTCTTC.

This clonotype is labeled as medium-sized. The chain is built from TRBV7-9 and TRBJ1-5, with D perhaps matching TRBD1 (6 bases). The CDR3 is 14 amino acids. V lost 3 bases and J lost 4, with 10 bases in between. CDR1 and CDR2 from the germline V gene are SEHNR and FQNEAQ (reference sequence). Here the CDR3 reads CASSFTGTNQPQHF. Here the CDR3 DNA reads TGTGCCAGCAGCTTTACAGGGACAAATCAGCCCCAGCATTTT.

This clonotype is classed as medium-sized. The chain carries TRBV5-1 and TRBJ2-7; D is unresolved. V lost 0 bases, J lost 4 bases, and 14 bases lay in between. Germline V lookup: CDR1 SGHRS, CDR2 YFSETQ. There are 15 residues in the CDR3. This chain's CDR3 is CASSLEPSSSYEQYF. CDR3 DNA: TGCGCCAGCAGCTTGGAACCCTCCTCGAGTTACGAGCAGTACTTC.